These 15 T cell receptor beta chains came from one sample sequenced in a study of OX40 agonist ivuxolimab in advanced cancers. Sequencing was performed with immunoSEQ multiplex PCR; in TCRdb, only in-frame clones are kept and a portion is missing. Of some 35,000 clones in the sample, 76% are singletons; the top ten hold less than 30%. The source material was CD4+ or CD8+ T cells sorted from blood, sampled in a trial of the OX40 agonist ivuxolimab. The receptors here all came from an adult with an advanced solid tumor such as melanoma, head and neck, liver or kidney cancer.

This chain uses TRBV27 with TRBJ2-5, with 9 bases lining up with TRBD1. V lost 5 bases and J lost 2; bases outside the gene matches: 6. This CDR3 is 15 amino acids long. Germline values: CDR1 MNHEY, CDR2 SMNVEV (reference sequence). CDR3 sequence: CASSTSGTGQETQYF. The CDR3 DNA reads as TGTGCCAGCAGTACCTCCGGGACAGGGCAAGAGACCCAGTACTTC.

V usage is TRBV28 and J usage is TRBJ2-6; 10 positions match TRBD1. With 6 bases clipped from V and 4 bases from J, the junction kept 9 bases outside the gene matches. CDR1 is MDHEN, CDR2 SYDVKM, per germline. The length of the CDR3 is 17 residues. CDR3 in amino acids: CASSRPGTGVGANVLTF. The CDR3 nucleotides are TGTGCCAGCAGCCGTCCCGGGACAGGGGTCGGGGCCAACGTCCTGACTTTC.

CDR3 in DNA: TGCGCCAGCAGCCAAGTGTTAGCCGGGACAGGGGAGGGTGGCTACACCTTC. Amino acids: CASSQVLAGTGEGGYTF. The chain joins TRBV4-1 to TRBJ1-2, with 10 bases that match TRBD1. The germline CDR1 and CDR2 sequences are MGHRA and YSYEKL. There are 17 residues in the CDR3. The V gene end was trimmed by 1 base and the J gene end by 7 bases; junction bases not matched to a gene: 12.

The V call is TRBV6-5, the J call TRBJ2-1; D may be TRBD1 (6 bases). Trimming removed 0 bases at V and 7 bases at J, with 7 bases between. Germline values: CDR1 MNHEY, CDR2 SVGAGI. This CDR3 is 13 amino acids long. The CDR3 region has the DNA TGTGCCAGCAGTTACTCACAGGGAAATGAGCAGTTCTTC. Protein: CASSYSQGNEQFF.

This sequence joins TRBV5-8 and TRBJ1-4; weak D call: TRBD1 (5 bases). V shed 0 bases and J shed 6 bases, with 12 bases lying between them. The CDR3 covers 15 residues. Germline-derived CDR1 and CDR2 are SGHTS and YDEGEE. The CDR3 here is CASSLGLGGDEKLFF. DNA for the CDR3: TGTGCCAGCAGCTTGGGACTTGGAGGGGATGAAAAACTGTTTTTT.

This clone qualifies as medium-sized (0.01 to 0.1%). The chain links TRBV18 to TRBJ1-6; no clear D gene. The CDR3 totals 15 residues. With 4 bases removed from V and 0 bases from J, the gap between germline ends came to 7 bases. CDR1 is KGHSH, CDR2 LQKENI, per germline. The CDR3 coding sequence is TGTGCCAGCTCACTCCACAACTCCTATAATTCACCCCTCCACTTT. Translated: CASSLHNSYNSPLHF.

The CDR3 sequence: CASSLASSGGAQYF. The CDR3 bases are TGTGCCAGCAGCTTAGCCTCTAGCGGGGGAGCGCAGTATTTT. The chain combines TRBV7-9 with TRBJ2-3; 10 nucleotides match TRBD2. The CDR3 runs 14 residues. Germline V gene lookup returns CDR1 SEHNR and CDR2 FQNEAQ (reference sequence). Trimming took 0 bases from V and 10 from J; bases not matched to a gene: 4.

This rearrangement joins TRBV11-2 to TRBJ2-7; no clear D. Germline lookup yields CDR1 SGHAT and CDR2 FQNNGV. The CDR3 loop spans 13 amino acids. Between the trimmed V and J ends, which lost 1 base and 4 bases, there was a span of 8 bases. CDR3: CASSLVAAYEQYV. For the CDR3, the DNA is TGTGCCAGCAGCTTAGTGGCCGCTTACGAGCAGTACGTC.

The chain employs TRBV9 and TRBJ1-6; D perhaps matches TRBD1 (5 bases). With 0 bases removed from V and 10 bases from J, the gap between germline ends came to 17 bases. This CDR3 region has 16 residues. Germline CDR1 is SGDLS and CDR2 is YYNGEE. As DNA, the CDR3 is TGTGCCAGCAGCGTAGACCCTGGGACCTTTGAATCACCCCTCCACTTT. This gives the protein CASSVDPGTFESPLHF.

The chain uses TRBV10-2 and TRBJ1-2; no firm D call. Germline V gene data show CDR1 as WSHSY and CDR2 as SAAADI. The CDR3 runs to 11 residues. V lost 6 bases and J 4 bases, leaving 6 bases between the germline ends. The CDR3 region is CASRAGYGYTF. CDR3 DNA: TGCGCCAGCAGGGCAGGCTATGGCTACACCTTC.

J is TRBJ2-2 and V is TRBV7-9; tentatively, D is TRBD1 (6 bases). Germline-derived CDR1 and CDR2 are SEHNR and FQNEAQ (reference sequence). Trimming removed 2 bases at V and 8 bases at J, with 27 bases between. This CDR3 has 19 residues. CDR3 DNA sequence: TGTGCCAGCAGCTTACCGGCCCCGGGACATTGCTCCGGTTGGGGGGAGCTGTTTTTT. Encoded protein: CASSLPAPGHCSGWGELFF.

This chain links TRBV5-1 with TRBJ1-2; D remains ambiguous. The CDR3 extends over 14 amino acids. CDR1 SGHRS and CDR2 YFSETQ come from the germline V gene. Trimming shortened V by 2 bases and J by 4 bases, and 12 bases separated the two germline ends. The CDR3 region has the DNA TGCGCCAGCAGCTTTGACGGGAAAATCTATGGCTACACCTTC. Its protein is CASSFDGKIYGYTF.

The CDR3 here is CASSEFFIWADRADIQYF. In DNA, the CDR3 is TGTGCCAGCAGTGAATTTTTCATTTGGGCTGACAGGGCGGACATTCAGTACTTC. The chain joins TRBV6-1 to TRBJ2-4, with TRBD1 matching 7 bases. J lost 8 bases, V lost 2 bases, and 18 bases had no gene match. Germline CDR1 MNHNS, CDR2 SASEGT. The CDR3 runs to 18 residues.

This sequence joins TRBV30 and TRBJ2-4; D might be TRBD2 (6 bases). Germline CDR1 and CDR2: GTSNPN and SVGIG (reference sequence). Deletions cut 5 bases from V and 11 bases from J, with 13 bases between. The CDR3 has 11 amino acids. Here the CDR3 DNA reads TGTGCCTGGCGAGGAGGGGCGGTTCAGTACTTC. Amino acid sequence: CAWRGGAVQYF.

This clone was detected only a few times. The chain links TRBV30 to TRBJ1-6; D not resolved. CDR1 and CDR2 from the germline V gene are GTSNPN and SVGIG (reference sequence). There are 13 residues in the CDR3. V was clipped by 0 bases and J by 6 bases, with 6 bases between them. The CDR3 loop reads CAWSVTANSPLHF. CDR3 DNA: TGTGCCTGGAGTGTCACAGCTAATTCACCCCTCCACTTT.